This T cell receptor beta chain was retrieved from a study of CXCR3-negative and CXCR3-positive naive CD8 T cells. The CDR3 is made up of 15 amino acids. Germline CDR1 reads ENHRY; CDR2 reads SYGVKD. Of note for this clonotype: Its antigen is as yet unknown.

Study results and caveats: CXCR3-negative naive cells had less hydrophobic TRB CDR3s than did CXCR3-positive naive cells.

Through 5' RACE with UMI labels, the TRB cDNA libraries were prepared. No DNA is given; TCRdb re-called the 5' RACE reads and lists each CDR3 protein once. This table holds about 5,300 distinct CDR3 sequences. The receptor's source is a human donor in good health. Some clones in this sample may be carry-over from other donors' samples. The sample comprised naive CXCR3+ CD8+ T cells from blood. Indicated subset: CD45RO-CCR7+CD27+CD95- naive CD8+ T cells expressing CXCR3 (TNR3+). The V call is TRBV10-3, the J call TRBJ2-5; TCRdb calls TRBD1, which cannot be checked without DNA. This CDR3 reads CAISESDRGLETQYF.